The clone carrying this TCR beta chain was counted many times. Its antigen is not known. J was trimmed by 7 bases and V by 5 bases; bases with no gene match: 13. CDR3 length: 16 residues. This entry comes from a study of CD8 T cells in ankylosing spondylitis. Making use of molecular barcodes, quantitative 5'-RACE generated TCR beta libraries. TCRdb used MiXCR to reprocess the 5' RACE reads, holding one entry per CDR3 protein. The sample includes some 180,000 distinct CDR3 sequences, 18% of them seen just once. Study-wide points: Ankylosing spondylitis blood seemed to carry a telltale TCR beta motif made of about 8 highly homologous variants. Within peripheral blood, clones linked to disease were CD8+ and relatively rare.

The receptor was derived from a male donor aged 10-29 years with ankylosing spondylitis or in good health (not recorded which). Sequencing used blood, either unsorted or a sorted T cell fraction (not recorded which). This rearrangement joins TRBV12-3 or TRBV12-4 to TRBJ2-1, with TRBD2 identical over 8 bases. Here the CDR3 reads CASSGLGRADLNEQFF. The DNA for the CDR3 is TGTGCCAGCAGTGGCCTCGGGAGGGCCGACTTGAATGAGCAGTTCTTC.